This TCR beta chain was obtained from a study of cytomegalovirus exposure and HLA in healthy donors. Study-level background: Both the roughly 120 validation repertoires and the 550 to 750 first-cohort repertoires used the same platform, as reported by a later analysis. Study-wide points: Specificity for CMV antigens was confirmed in vitro for a few of the CMV-associated chains.

From germline, CDR1 is SNHLY and CDR2 FYNNEI. V lost 4 bases to trimming and J lost 7 bases; unmatched junction nucleotides: 3. The CDR3 is 12 amino acids. TCRdb's copy holds only in-frame clones and misses some; the assay was immunoSEQ multiplex PCR. The table records about 130,000 clones, about nine tenths of them present only once. Turning to this clone: Its target is not known.

The TCR comes from a woman younger than 35 in good health and CMV-seronegative. The chain combines TRBV2 with TRBJ2-7; 8 nucleotides match TRBD1. Sequencing was carried out using PBMCs. CDR3 loop: CASSATGGEQYF. DNA of the CDR3: TGTGCCAGCAGTGCTACAGGGGGGGAGCAGTACTTC. The complete variable domain, with remaining parts taken from reference TRBV2 and TRBJ2-7, reads EPEVTQTPSHQVTQMGQEVILRCVPISNHLYFYWYRQILGQKVEFLVSFYNNEISEKSEIFDDQFSVERPDGSNFTLKIRSTKLEDSAMYFCASSATGGEQYFGPGTRLTVT.